This is a list of T cell receptor beta chains from one sample in a study of beta chain features in type 1 diabetes. Data came from immunoSEQ multiplex PCR; TCRdb stores just in-frame clones and leaves some out. Of 95,000 to 150,000 clones listed, 15% to 20% were seen once; the top ten hold less than 3%. Sequences were obtained from central memory CD4+ T cells from blood. The receptors were gathered from a man aged 25-40 years with type 1 diabetes. Each CDR3 is given with its conserved first and last residue. Fields, in order: clone size, V gene, D gene, J gene, CDR3 protein, CDR3 DNA. D genes are given only for firm matches. Clone size is not always given. Where it is, it says once, few, many or a class for expanded clones.

clone_size: -; v_call: TRBV10-3; d_call: -; j_call: TRBJ2-7; cdr3_aa: CAISDDMTLPRDTYEQYF; cdr3_nt: TGTGCCATCAGTGATGACATGACCCTACCCCGGGATACCTACGAGCAGTACTTC
clone_size: -; v_call: TRBV5-1; d_call: -; j_call: TRBJ2-6; cdr3_aa: CASSSGISGANVLTF; cdr3_nt: TGCGCCAGCAGCTCCGGGATCTCTGGGGCCAACGTCCTGACTTTC
clone_size: few; v_call: TRBV7-2; d_call: -; j_call: TRBJ1-1; cdr3_aa: CASSSDSYTEAFF; cdr3_nt: TGTGCCAGCAGCTCGGACAGCTACACTGAAGCTTTCTTT
clone_size: -; v_call: TRBV20-1; d_call: -; j_call: TRBJ2-5; cdr3_aa: CSATQETQYF; cdr3_nt: TGCAGTGCTACCCAAGAGACCCAGTACTTC
clone_size: few; v_call: TRBV7-9; d_call: -; j_call: TRBJ2-1; cdr3_aa: CASSLVRGPNNEQFF; cdr3_nt: TGTGCCAGCAGCTTAGTGCGGGGGCCTAACAATGAGCAGTTCTTC
clone_size: -; v_call: TRBV18; d_call: -; j_call: TRBJ1-4; cdr3_aa: CASSQAADAGKLFF; cdr3_nt: TGTGCCAGCTCACAAGCGGCCGACGCGGGAAAACTGTTTTTT
clone_size: -; v_call: TRBV13; d_call: -; j_call: TRBJ2-5; cdr3_aa: CASSSGGRNSETQYF; cdr3_nt: TGTGCCAGCAGCTCAGGCGGAAGGAATTCAGAGACCCAGTACTTC
clone_size: -; v_call: TRBV27; d_call: -; j_call: TRBJ1-5; cdr3_aa: CASSFDSDQPQHF; cdr3_nt: TGTGCCAGCAGTTTCGACAGCGATCAGCCCCAGCATTTT
clone_size: few; v_call: TRBV30; d_call: TRBD1; j_call: TRBJ1-2; cdr3_aa: CAWSGGQGANYGYTF; cdr3_nt: TGTGCCTGGAGTGGCGGACAGGGAGCTAACTATGGCTACACCTTC
clone_size: -; v_call: TRBV28; d_call: -; j_call: TRBJ1-2; cdr3_aa: CASSLPTGPYGYTF; cdr3_nt: TGTGCCAGCAGTTTACCTACAGGCCCCTATGGCTACACCTTC
clone_size: -; v_call: TRBV29-1; d_call: TRBD1; j_call: TRBJ1-3; cdr3_aa: CSFEQGAGNTIYF; cdr3_nt: TGCAGCTTTGAACAGGGGGCTGGAAACACCATATATTTT
clone_size: -; v_call: TRBV19; d_call: -; j_call: TRBJ1-1; cdr3_aa: CASSIVSRQEAFF; cdr3_nt: TGTGCCAGTAGTATCGTGAGTCGACAAGAAGCTTTCTTT
clone_size: many; v_call: TRBV7-9; d_call: -; j_call: TRBJ2-5; cdr3_aa: CASSLRLSEETQYF; cdr3_nt: TGTGCCAGCAGCTTACGGCTATCGGAAGAGACCCAGTACTTC
clone_size: -; v_call: TRBV30; d_call: -; j_call: TRBJ2-7; cdr3_aa: CAWSDPPRMMITYEQYF; cdr3_nt: TGTGCCTGGAGTGACCCTCCCCGGATGATGATAACCTACGAGCAGTACTTC
clone_size: few; v_call: TRBV4-2; d_call: TRBD1; j_call: TRBJ1-1; cdr3_aa: CASSLGDSYTEAFF; cdr3_nt: TGTGCCAGCAGCCTTGGGGACAGCTACACTGAAGCTTTCTTT
clone_size: many; v_call: TRBV7-2; d_call: -; j_call: TRBJ2-6; cdr3_aa: CASNLRSSGANVLTF; cdr3_nt: TGTGCCAGCAACCTAAGAAGCTCTGGGGCCAACGTCCTGACTTTC
clone_size: few; v_call: TRBV5-1; d_call: -; j_call: TRBJ2-7; cdr3_aa: CASSLDRTSYEQYF; cdr3_nt: TGCGCCAGCAGCCTCGACAGGACCTCCTACGAGCAGTACTTC
clone_size: many; v_call: TRBV29-1; d_call: -; j_call: TRBJ2-3; cdr3_aa: CSVRVGDTQYF; cdr3_nt: TGCAGCGTGCGGGTGGGAGATACGCAGTATTTT
clone_size: few; v_call: TRBV4-3; d_call: -; j_call: TRBJ2-5; cdr3_aa: CASSQEQGTQYF; cdr3_nt: TGCGCCAGCAGCCAAGAACAGGGGACCCAGTACTTC
clone_size: -; v_call: TRBV19; d_call: TRBD1; j_call: TRBJ2-4; cdr3_aa: CASTPDRVDKNIQYF; cdr3_nt: TGTGCCAGTACCCCGGACAGGGTCGACAAAAACATTCAGTACTTC
clone_size: medium-sized; v_call: TRBV9; d_call: -; j_call: TRBJ2-5; cdr3_aa: CASTPGVDQETQYF; cdr3_nt: TGTGCCAGCACTCCGGGTGTTGACCAAGAGACCCAGTACTTC
clone_size: medium-sized; v_call: TRBV5-6; d_call: -; j_call: TRBJ2-1; cdr3_aa: CASSRHVNEQFF; cdr3_nt: TGTGCCAGCAGCCGTCATGTGAATGAGCAGTTCTTC
clone_size: few; v_call: TRBV7-3; d_call: TRBD1; j_call: TRBJ2-3; cdr3_aa: CASSRQGDTDTQYF; cdr3_nt: TGTGCCAGCAGCCGACAGGGAGACACAGATACGCAGTATTTT
clone_size: many; v_call: TRBV29-1; d_call: TRBD2; j_call: TRBJ2-3; cdr3_aa: CSVLFGLAGTDTQYF; cdr3_nt: TGCAGCGTTCTTTTCGGACTAGCGGGCACAGATACGCAGTATTTT
clone_size: -; v_call: TRBV4-2; d_call: -; j_call: TRBJ2-5; cdr3_aa: CASSQDMVPWETQYF; cdr3_nt: TGTGCCAGCAGCCAAGATATGGTCCCCTGGGAGACCCAGTACTTC
clone_size: -; v_call: TRBV10-3; d_call: -; j_call: TRBJ2-5; cdr3_aa: CAISESKAERPFQETQYF; cdr3_nt: TGTGCCATCAGTGAGTCGAAAGCCGAGCGGCCCTTCCAAGAGACCCAGTACTTC
clone_size: few; v_call: TRBV7-9; d_call: -; j_call: TRBJ1-6; cdr3_aa: CASSTPIRAEIVPLHF; cdr3_nt: TGTGCCAGCAGTACCCCAATAAGGGCAGAGATTGTGCCCCTCCACTTT